The 29 T cell receptor beta chains in this list originate from one sample, sequenced in a study of blood T cells in healthy people across ages. The use of a sample-barcoded 5' primer and a J-beta primer mix characterized a second PCR of about 7 to 12 cycles. TCRdb passed the 5' RACE reads through MiXCR, listing each CDR3 protein once. The table lists some 690,000 distinct CDR3 sequences, 22% of them singletons. Material for sequencing was blood. The receptors come from a man aged 70-80 years in good health.

This sequence joins TRBV25-1 and TRBJ2-3, with D unclear. The CDR3 length is 15 residues. Trimming left V 1 base short and J 0 bases short, with 8 bases between. Germline CDR1 reads MGHDK; CDR2 reads SYGVNS. The CDR3 coding sequence is TGTGCCAGCAGTGAATTTGTGGGGAGCACAGATACGCAGTATTTT. It yields the protein CASSEFVGSTDTQYF.

This clonotype was seen more than once but under ten times. The gene calls are TRBV2 and TRBJ2-1, with 8 nucleotides matching TRBD2. The CDR3 runs to 19 residues. Germline values: CDR1 SNHLY, CDR2 FYNNEI. V was pared by 0 bases and J by 1 base, with 11 bases of the junction left unmatched. The DNA of the CDR3 is TGTGCCAGCAGTGAAGCCCCCGGACTAGCCACGTTGTCCTACAATGAGCAGTTCTTC. It specifies CASSEAPGLATLSYNEQFF.

The CDR3 reads CASSQGGSGRLYEQYF. The CDR3 DNA follows: TGTGCCAGCAGTCAAGGGGGCTCCGGAAGGTTGTACGAGCAGTACTTC. The chain combines TRBV6-6 with TRBJ2-5, with 7 bases identical to TRBD1. TRBJ2-7 explains the end of the DNA better; the J call may be wrong. Germline V lookup: CDR1 MNHNY, CDR2 SVGAGI (reference sequence). This CDR3 comprises 16 residues.

This clonotype was recorded a few times. The DNA of the CDR3 is TGTGCCAGCAGCTCGGCAGGCAATGAGCAGTTCTTC. Its protein is CASSSAGNEQFF. The chain joins TRBV7-9 to TRBJ2-1, with D uncertain. Trimming removed 4 bases from V and 6 bases from J, with 7 bases in between. The CDR3 is made up of 12 amino acids. Germline CDR1 reads SEHNR; CDR2 reads FQNEAQ (reference sequence). Drawing the rest from reference TRBV7-9 and TRBJ2-1, the complete variable domain is DTGVSQNPRHKITKRGQNVTFRCDPISEHNRLYWYRQTLGQGPEFLTYFQNEAQLEKSRLLSDRFSAERPKGSFSTLEIQRTEQGDSAMYLCASSSAGNEQFFGPGTRLTVL.

The J gene is TRBJ2-5, the V gene TRBV9; tentatively, D is TRBD2 (6 bases). Gene TRBJ2-1 matches the end of the DNA better, so the J call may be wrong. Germline V gene data show CDR1 as SGDLS and CDR2 as YYNGEE. This CDR3 spans 16 amino acids. The CDR3 DNA follows: TGTGCCAGCAGCGTAGGCGGGACTCCCCTCTCCAATGAGCAGTTCTTC. This encodes CASSVGGTPLSNEQFF.

The V gene is TRBV11-3, the J gene TRBJ2-4, with D possibly TRBD1 on 6 matching bases. Germline V lookup: CDR1 SGHNT, CDR2 YENEEA. This CDR3 contains 17 residues. V lost 0 bases and J 1 base, leaving 13 bases between the germline ends. The CDR3 here is CASSLDAARGAKNIQYF. The CDR3 coding sequence is TGTGCCAGCAGCTTAGATGCGGCTAGGGGGGCCAAAAACATTCAGTACTTC. The entire variable domain, with the rest obtained from reference TRBV11-3 and TRBJ2-4, is as follows: EAGVVQSPRYKIIEKKQPVAFWCNPISGHNTLYWYLQNLGQGPELLIRYENEEAVDDSQLPKDRFSAERLKGVDSTLKIQPAELGDSAVYLCASSLDAARGAKNIQYFGAGTRLSVL.

V usage is TRBV28 and J usage is TRBJ1-5, with D possibly matching TRBD1 (6 bases). CDR1 MDHEN and CDR2 SYDVKM come from the germline V gene. The CDR3 sequence is 14 residues long. V was cut by 4 bases and J by 4 bases, with 11 bases left in between. The CDR3 protein is CASSWVGGNQPQHF. The CDR3 bases are TGTGCCAGCAGTTGGGTAGGGGGAAATCAGCCCCAGCATTTT.

Regarding this clonotype: Germline is not matched at one junction end, which may reflect a read error. The chain couples TRBV7-7 to TRBJ2-2; weak D call: TRBD1 (7 bases). The CDR3 length is 15 residues. Germline CDR1 SSHAT, CDR2 FNYEAQ (reference sequence). The chain's CDR3 is CASSPRTGGDGELFF. CDR3 DNA: TGTGCTAGCAGCCCCCGGACAGGAGGGGACGGGGAGCTGTTTTTT.

This clonotype was seen a handful of times. The chain uses TRBV9 and TRBJ1-1; weak D call: TRBD1 (5 bases). The CDR3 spans 15 residues. Germline values: CDR1 SGDLS, CDR2 YYNGEE. Trimming shortened V by 2 bases and J by 3 bases, and 14 bases separated the two germline ends. The CDR3 loop reads CASSVRAAGDTEAFF. The CDR3 coding sequence is TGTGCCAGCAGCGTCCGGGCGGCGGGGGACACTGAAGCTTTCTTT. Full variable domain (remainder filled in from reference TRBV9 and TRBJ1-1): DSGVTQTPKHLITATGQRVTLRCSPRSGDLSVYWYQQSLDQGLQFLIQYYNGEERAKGNILERFSAQQFPDLHSELNLSSLELGDSALYFCASSVRAAGDTEAFFGQGTRLTVV.

V usage is TRBV20-1 and J usage is TRBJ1-2; D is undetermined. The CDR3 runs to 13 residues. Germline V gene sequence: CDR1 DFQATT, CDR2 SNEGSKA (reference sequence). The V and J ends lost 6 bases and 0 bases respectively, with 11 bases between them. The CDR3 DNA sequence: TGCAGTGCCGGATTGGATACTAACTATGGCTACACCTTC. Its translation: CSAGLDTNYGYTF.

J is TRBJ2-1 and V is TRBV2; TRBD2 is a possible D gene (6 bases). The DNA end is more similar to TRBJ2-5, so the J call may be wrong. The CDR3 runs 12 residues. Per germline, CDR1 SNHLY and CDR2 FYNNEI. DNA for the CDR3: TGTGCCAGCTGTTGGGGGGAAGAGACCCAGTACTTC. It encodes CASCWGEETQYF.

On this clonotype: The junction does not match germline at one end; this may be a read error. The V gene is TRBV30, the J gene TRBJ2-3; D perhaps matches TRBD2 (5 bases). This CDR3 is 14 amino acids long. In germline, CDR1 is GTSNPN, CDR2 SVGIG (reference sequence). CDR3 sequence reads: CAWSVRGGTVTQYF. CDR3 coding DNA: TGTGCCTGGAGTGTACGGGGTGGCACAGTTACGCAGTATTTT.

The chain joins TRBV28 to TRBJ2-5; D is perhaps TRBD2 (5 bases). The DNA matches TRBJ2-7 better at its end, which makes the J call doubtful. Germline V lookup: CDR1 MDHEN, CDR2 SYDVKM. The CDR3 has 12 amino acids. This CDR3 is CASSTDFYEQYF. DNA for the CDR3: TGTGCCAGCAGTACGGACTTTTACGAGCAGTACTTC.

The chain couples TRBV4-1 to TRBJ2-3, with a possible D match to TRBD2 (5 bases). This CDR3 is built from 17 residues. Trimming took off 1 base at V and 1 base at J, with 15 bases between the two ends. Germline assignment: CDR1 MGHRA and CDR2 YSYEKL. The CDR3 nucleotides are TGCGCCAGCAGCCAAGCCCAAGTTGAGGAGGGCACAGATACGCAGTATTTT. It is translated as CASSQAQVEEGTDTQYF.

This chain joins TRBV5-8 and TRBJ2-1, with 12 bases lining up with TRBD1. The CDR3 length is 19 residues. Germline CDR1 and CDR2: SGHTS and YDEGEE. V trimming: 0 bases; J trimming: 7 bases; junction bases outside the gene matches: 14. CDR3 protein: CASSLEVWLGQGAQNEQFF. The CDR3 DNA is TGTGCCAGCAGCTTGGAGGTGTGGTTGGGACAGGGGGCACAAAATGAGCAGTTCTTC.

The CDR3 reads CASRATGGRNKDTQYF. CDR3 DNA: TGTGCCAGTAGGGCCACGGGGGGCAGGAATAAAGATACGCAGTATTTT. The chain carries TRBV19 and TRBJ2-3; possibly TRBD2 for D (7 bases). Germline V gene lookup returns CDR1 LNHDA and CDR2 SQIVND (reference sequence). The ends were cut back, 6 bases at V and 5 bases at J, with 21 bases in the middle. CDR3 length: 16 residues.

This clonotype has only a few counts. As DNA, the CDR3 is TGCAGCGCTGGCTGGAAGAACACTGAAGCTTTCTTT. Protein product: CSAGWKNTEAFF. V usage is TRBV29-1 and J usage is TRBJ1-1; D is unclear. This CDR3 has 12 residues. V lost 7 bases to trimming and J lost 1 base, with 10 bases between them. Germline values: CDR1 SQVTM, CDR2 ANQGSEA.

This clonotype appeared a few times. The rearrangement joins TRBV30 to TRBJ2-7; D possibly corresponds to TRBD1 (5 bases). The CDR3 is 16 residues long. Trimming took off 1 base at V and 6 bases at J, with 22 bases between the two ends. The V gene's germline CDR1 is GTSNPN and CDR2 SVGIG (reference sequence). CDR3 nucleotides: TGTGCCTGGAGTGCCGCATTACCGCCAGGGTCAGGCGAGCAGTACGTC. Protein sequence: CAWSAALPPGSGEQYV.

V gene TRBV29-1 combines with J gene TRBJ2-7, with 11 bases that match TRBD2. Germline V lookup: CDR1 SQVTM, CDR2 ANQGSEA. The CDR3 totals 14 residues. J lost 0 bases, V lost 4 bases, and 2 bases had no gene match. The chain's CDR3 is CSVVGLAGSYEQYF. CDR3 DNA sequence: TGCAGCGTTGTAGGACTAGCGGGCTCCTACGAGCAGTACTTC.

This rearrangement joins TRBV7-9 to TRBJ1-4; D gene ambiguous. This CDR3 comprises 14 residues. Trimming removed 7 bases from V and 0 bases from J, with 9 bases in between. From germline, CDR1 is SEHNR and CDR2 FQNEAQ (reference sequence). CDR3 amino acids: CASTRVATNEKLFF. Here the CDR3 DNA reads TGTGCCAGCACAAGGGTCGCAACTAATGAAAAACTGTTTTTT.

The V and J genes are TRBV18 and TRBJ2-7, with a possible D match to TRBD1 (5 bases). The V and J ends lost 6 bases and 5 bases respectively, with 23 bases between them. This CDR3 spans 16 amino acids. The germline gives CDR1 KGHSH, CDR2 LQKENI. The CDR3 sequence: CASSITARNQGNEQYF. CDR3 sequence (DNA): TGTGCCAGCTCCATAACGGCCCGTAACCAGGGTAACGAGCAGTACTTC.

The sample holds a few counts of this clonotype. The chain links TRBV2 to TRBJ2-7; possibly TRBD1 for D (5 bases). Judging by the DNA end, TRBJ2-5 fits better; the J call may be wrong. Germline V CDR1 and CDR2: SNHLY, FYNNEI. The CDR3 runs to 13 residues. CDR3 in amino acids: CASMGQLKETQYF. CDR3 sequence (DNA): TGTGCCAGCATGGGGCAGCTAAAAGAGACCCAGTACTTC.

This clonotype has just a few counts. This chain connects TRBV19 to TRBJ1-1; D not certain. The CDR3 runs 15 residues. Germline-derived CDR1 and CDR2 are LNHDA and SQIVND (reference sequence). V was cut by 7 bases and J by 4 bases, with 19 bases left in between. DNA for the CDR3: TGTGCCAGTATGGATGGAGGGAGGCCTAGCACTGAAGCTTTCTTT. It is translated as CASMDGGRPSTEAFF.

This chain joins TRBV12-3 or TRBV12-4 and TRBJ2-3; 10 bases are a match to TRBD2. This CDR3 region has 16 residues. V was pared by 4 bases and J by 4 bases, with 8 bases of the junction left unmatched. The CDR3 DNA is TGTGCCAGCAGTTACCAAGCGGGGGGGCCAGCAGATACGCAGTATTTT. Protein product: CASSYQAGGPADTQYF.

This clonotype has a handful of counts. V is TRBV2 and J is TRBJ1-5; D remains ambiguous. The CDR3 spans 19 residues. V dropped 0 bases and J dropped 0 bases, with 18 bases sitting between them. Germline-derived CDR1 and CDR2 are SNHLY and FYNNEI. This CDR3 is CASSEAGAGPNYSNQPQHF. The CDR3 DNA reads as TGTGCCAGCAGTGAAGCTGGTGCAGGACCCAACTATAGCAATCAGCCCCAGCATTTT.

The rearrangement uses TRBV12-3 or TRBV12-4 and TRBJ2-6; a weak D match, TRBD1 (6 bases). The V end was cut by 2 bases, the J end by 0 bases, with 11 bases between. The CDR3 totals 17 residues. CDR3 in amino acids: CASSLTQGDSGANVLTF. CDR3 nucleotides: TGTGCCAGCAGTTTAACACAGGGAGACTCTGGGGCCAACGTCCTGACTTTC.

This clonotype was picked up a small number of times. V and J are TRBV12-3 or TRBV12-4 and TRBJ1-2; D uncertain. This CDR3 has 15 amino acids. V was pared by 3 bases and J by 4 bases, with 15 bases between. CDR3 region: CASSFADRRLYGYTF. The CDR3 DNA reads TGTGCCAGCAGTTTCGCCGACCGTAGGCTCTATGGCTACACCTTC.

A note on this clonotype: A much larger clone sits a single nucleotide away, making a read error possible. The chain carries TRBV12-3 or TRBV12-4 and TRBJ2-1; D is uncertain. The CDR3 totals 15 residues. The chain's CDR3 is CASNWGSPSYNEQSF. The CDR3 DNA is TGTGCCAGCAACTGGGGTAGTCCCTCCTACAATGAGCAGTCCTTC.

This chain connects TRBV20-1 to TRBJ2-5; 11 bases are a match to TRBD2. Germline V gene sequence: CDR1 DFQATT, CDR2 SNEGSKA (reference sequence). The junction had 7 bases not matched to a gene; V was cut back by 0 bases and J by 4 bases. There are 16 residues in the CDR3. The CDR3 DNA reads TGCAGTGCTAGAGACCCGGGACTAGCGGTGATAGAGACCCAGTACTTC. Its protein is CSARDPGLAVIETQYF.